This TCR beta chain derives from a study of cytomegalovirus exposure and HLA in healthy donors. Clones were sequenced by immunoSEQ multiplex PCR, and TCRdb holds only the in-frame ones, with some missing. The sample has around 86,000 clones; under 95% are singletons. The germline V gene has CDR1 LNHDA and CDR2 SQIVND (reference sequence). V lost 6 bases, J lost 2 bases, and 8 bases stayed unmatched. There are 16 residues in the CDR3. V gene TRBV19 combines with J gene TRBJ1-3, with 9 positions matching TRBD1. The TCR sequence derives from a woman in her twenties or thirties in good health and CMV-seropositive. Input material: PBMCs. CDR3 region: CASRIIGTGTGNTIYF. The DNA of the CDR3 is TGTGCCAGTAGGATTATCGGGACAGGGACTGGAAACACCATATATTTT.